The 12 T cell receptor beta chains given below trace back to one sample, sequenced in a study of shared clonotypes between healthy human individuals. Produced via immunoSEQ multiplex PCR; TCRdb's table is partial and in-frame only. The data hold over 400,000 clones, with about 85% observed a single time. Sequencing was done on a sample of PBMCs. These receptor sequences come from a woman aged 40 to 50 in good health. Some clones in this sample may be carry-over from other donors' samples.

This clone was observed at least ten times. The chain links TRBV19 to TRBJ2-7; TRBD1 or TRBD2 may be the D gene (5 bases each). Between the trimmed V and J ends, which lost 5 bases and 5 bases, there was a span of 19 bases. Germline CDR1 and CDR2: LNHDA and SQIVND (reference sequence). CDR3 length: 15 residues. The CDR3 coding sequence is TGTGCCAGTAGTTCCTACCCCGGGACCCCCGACGAGCAGTACTTC. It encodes CASSSYPGTPDEQYF.

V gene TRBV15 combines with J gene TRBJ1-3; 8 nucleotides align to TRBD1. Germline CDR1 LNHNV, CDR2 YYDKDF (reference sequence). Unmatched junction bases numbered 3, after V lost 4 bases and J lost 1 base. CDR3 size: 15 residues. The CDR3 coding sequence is TGTGCCACCAGCATCGACAGGGGTTCTGGAAACACCATATATTTT. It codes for CATSIDRGSGNTIYF.

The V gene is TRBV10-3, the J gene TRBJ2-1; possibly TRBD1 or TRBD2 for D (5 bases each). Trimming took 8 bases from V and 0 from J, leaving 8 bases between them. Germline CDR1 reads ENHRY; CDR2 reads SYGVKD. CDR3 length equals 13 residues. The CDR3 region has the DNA TGTGCCATCGGGACGAGCTCCTACAATGAGCAGTTCTTC. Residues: CAIGTSSYNEQFF.

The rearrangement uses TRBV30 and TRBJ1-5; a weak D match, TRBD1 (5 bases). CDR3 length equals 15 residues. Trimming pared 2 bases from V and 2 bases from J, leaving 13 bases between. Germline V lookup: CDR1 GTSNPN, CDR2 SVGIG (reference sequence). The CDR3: CAWSNGGGGNQPQHF. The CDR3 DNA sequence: TGTGCCTGGAGTAACGGGGGGGGAGGCAATCAGCCCCAGCATTTT.

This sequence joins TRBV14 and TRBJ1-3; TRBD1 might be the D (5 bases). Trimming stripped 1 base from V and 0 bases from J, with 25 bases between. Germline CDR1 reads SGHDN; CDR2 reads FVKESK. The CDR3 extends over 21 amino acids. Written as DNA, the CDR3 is TGTGCCAGCAGCCAAGCCCGAGAGACAGTTCGGCAGGGCGGCTCTGGAAACACCATATATTTT. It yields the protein CASSQARETVRQGGSGNTIYF.

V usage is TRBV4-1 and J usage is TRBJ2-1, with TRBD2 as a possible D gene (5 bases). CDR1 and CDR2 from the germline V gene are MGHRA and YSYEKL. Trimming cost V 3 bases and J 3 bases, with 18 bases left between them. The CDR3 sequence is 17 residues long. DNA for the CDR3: TGCGCCAGCAGCCAGTCTTACCCTAGCTATAGCTACAATGAGCAGTTCTTC. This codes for CASSQSYPSYSYNEQFF.

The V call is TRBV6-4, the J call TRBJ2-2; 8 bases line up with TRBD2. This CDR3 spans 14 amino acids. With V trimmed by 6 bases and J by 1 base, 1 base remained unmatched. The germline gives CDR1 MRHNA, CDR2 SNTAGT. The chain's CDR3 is CASRTSENTGELFF. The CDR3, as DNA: TGTGCCAGCAGGACTAGCGAGAACACCGGGGAGCTGTTTTTT.

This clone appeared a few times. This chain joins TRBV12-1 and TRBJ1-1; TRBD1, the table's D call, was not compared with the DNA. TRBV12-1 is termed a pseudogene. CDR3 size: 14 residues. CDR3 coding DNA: TGTGCCAGCAGCTTTATGGACAGCCACACTGAAGCTTTCTTT. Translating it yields CASSFMDSHTEAFF.

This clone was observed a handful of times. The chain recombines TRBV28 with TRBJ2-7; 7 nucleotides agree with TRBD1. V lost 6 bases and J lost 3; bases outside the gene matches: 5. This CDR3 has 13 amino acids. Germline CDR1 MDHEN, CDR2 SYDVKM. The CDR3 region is CASSLGQNYEQYF. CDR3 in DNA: TGTGCCAGCAGCTTGGGACAGAACTACGAGCAGTACTTC.

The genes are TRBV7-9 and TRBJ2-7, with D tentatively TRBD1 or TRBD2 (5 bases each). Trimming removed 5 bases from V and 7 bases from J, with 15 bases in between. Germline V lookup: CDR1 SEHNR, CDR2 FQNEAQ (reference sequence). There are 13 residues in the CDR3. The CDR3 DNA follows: TGTGCCAGCAGCCTTGGGACGGAAATTGAGCAGTACTTC. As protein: CASSLGTEIEQYF.

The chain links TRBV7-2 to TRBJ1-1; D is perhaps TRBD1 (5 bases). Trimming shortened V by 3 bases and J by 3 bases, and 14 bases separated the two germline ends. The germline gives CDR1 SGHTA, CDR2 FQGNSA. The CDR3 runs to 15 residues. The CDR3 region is CASSFRGGVYTEAFF. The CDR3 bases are TGTGCCAGCAGCTTTAGGGGCGGTGTCTACACTGAAGCTTTCTTT.

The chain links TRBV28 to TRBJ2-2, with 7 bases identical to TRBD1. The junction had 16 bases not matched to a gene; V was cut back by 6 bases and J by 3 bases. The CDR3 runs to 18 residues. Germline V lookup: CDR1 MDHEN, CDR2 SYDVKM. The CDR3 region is CASSSAGWGQGDTGELFF. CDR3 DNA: TGTGCCAGCAGCTCGGCCGGCTGGGGTCAGGGGGACACCGGGGAGCTGTTTTTT.